The 17 T cell receptor beta chains reported below all come from one sample, sequenced in a study of blood T cell repertoires in COVID-19. Assay used: immunoSEQ multiplex PCR; TCRdb lists only in-frame clones, some missing. The table shows approximately 200,000 clones, with about 88% occurring only once. The sequenced sample was peripheral blood. All receptors come from a woman in her 30s with active or convalescent COVID-19.

The chain combines TRBV27 with TRBJ1-6; 8 nucleotides agree with TRBD1. Trimming took 5 bases from V and 8 from J; bases not matched to a gene: 2. CDR3 length: 13 residues. Germline-derived CDR1 and CDR2 are MNHEY and SMNVEV (reference sequence). CDR3 protein: CASSLDRDSPLHF. The CDR3, as DNA: TGTGCCAGCAGTCTGGACAGGGATTCACCCCTCCACTTT.

This rearrangement joins TRBV6-5 to TRBJ1-2; 8 bases fit TRBD1. Germline CDR1 and CDR2: MNHEY and SVGAGI. V trimming: 2 bases; J trimming: 8 bases; junction bases outside the gene matches: 10. The CDR3 extends over 15 amino acids. CDR3 coding DNA: TGTGCCAGCAGTTACGACAGGGGCTACTCGGGGGGCTACACCTTC. Its translation: CASSYDRGYSGGYTF.

This chain links TRBV5-1 with TRBJ2-2, with D uncertain. This CDR3 has 16 amino acids. V lost 2 bases, J lost 4 bases, and 15 bases lay in between. Germline V CDR1 and CDR2: SGHRS, YFSETQ. CDR3 nucleotides: TGCGCCAGCAGCTTCGCTGTGGGCCGGTCCACCGGGGAGCTGTTTTTT. Residues: CASSFAVGRSTGELFF.

The J gene is TRBJ2-1, the V gene TRBV3-1 (or the pseudogene TRBV3-2); a possible D gene is TRBD2 (6 bases). The CDR3 has 16 amino acids. Germline V gives CDR1 LGHDT, CDR2 YNNKEL (reference sequence). V was trimmed by 4 bases and J by 0 bases, leaving 13 bases between them. The CDR3, as DNA: TGTGCCAGCAGCCTGGGACTGACGAGCTCCTACAATGAGCAGTTCTTC. Residues: CASSLGLTSSYNEQFF.

This chain joins TRBV5-5 and TRBJ2-7; the D is unclear. The CDR3 sequence is 14 residues long. Per the germline V gene, CDR1 is SGHKS and CDR2 is YYEKEE (reference sequence). Trimming pared 0 bases from V and 4 bases from J, leaving 11 bases between. The DNA of the CDR3 is TGTGCCAGCAGCTTGGTGGCAGGATCATACGAGCAGTACTTC. Translation gives CASSLVAGSYEQYF.

This clone was seen only once. The same CDR3 can be traced to other DNA sequences in this sample. The chain has TRBV2 and TRBJ1-5; 7 bases line up with TRBD1. Germline CDR1 SNHLY, CDR2 FYNNEI. Germline trimming cut 4 bases from V and 2 bases from J; bases unmatched to any gene: 2. This CDR3 comprises 14 residues. CDR3 loop: CASSVDRGNQPQHF. The CDR3 DNA sequence: TGTGCCAGCAGTGTTGACAGGGGCAATCAGCCCCAGCATTTT.

The rearrangement joins TRBV18 to TRBJ2-3, with TRBD2 matching over 10 bases. The germline V gene encodes CDR1 KGHSH and CDR2 LQKENI. V gave up 1 base and J gave up 3 bases; unmatched junction bases: 1. CDR3 length equals 15 residues. The CDR3 nucleotides read TGTGCCAGCTCACCACTTAGCGGGAGGACAGATACGCAGTATTTT. This sequence encodes CASSPLSGRTDTQYF.

The chain couples TRBV6-5 to TRBJ2-3, with D possibly TRBD2 on 6 matching bases. V lost 7 bases and J 6 bases, leaving 17 bases between the germline ends. Per germline, CDR1 MNHEY and CDR2 SVGAGI. The CDR3 length is 14 residues. The CDR3 sequence is CASKIGGELDTQYF. The CDR3 DNA reads as TGTGCCAGCAAGATTGGCGGGGAACTGGATACGCAGTATTTT.

This rearrangement joins TRBV12-3 or TRBV12-4 to TRBJ1-1; TRBD1 is a possible D gene (5 bases). The CDR3 has 12 residues. Trimming left V 3 bases short and J 11 bases short, with 13 bases between. This CDR3 reads CASSFGQGRAFF. The CDR3 bases are TGTGCCAGCAGTTTTGGGCAGGGCCGGGCTTTCTTT.

CDR3 bases: TGTGCCAGCACCCCGACAGGGAACACTGAAGCTTTCTTT. Its translation: CASTPTGNTEAFF. The chain recombines TRBV7-9 with TRBJ1-1, with TRBD1 as a possible D gene (6 bases). Germline V lookup: CDR1 SEHNR, CDR2 FQNEAQ (reference sequence). CDR3 length: 13 residues. Trimming took 7 bases from V and 1 from J, leaving 10 bases between them.

The CDR3 nucleotides read TGCGCCAGCAGCTTGGGCGCGGGGGAAGGAAACACCATATATTTT. Encoded protein: CASSLGAGEGNTIYF. The chain carries TRBV5-1 and TRBJ1-3; D is perhaps TRBD1 (5 bases). The CDR3 has 15 amino acids. In germline, CDR1 is SGHRS, CDR2 YFSETQ. Trimming cost V 0 bases and J 4 bases, with 11 bases left between them.

The chain uses TRBV5-4 and TRBJ2-3; 13 bases are a match to TRBD2. J lost 0 bases, V lost 4 bases, and 5 bases had no gene match. Germline V gives CDR1 SGHNT, CDR2 YYREEE (reference sequence). CDR3 size: 17 residues. The CDR3 here is CASSPGTSGMSTDTQYF. The CDR3 region has the DNA TGTGCCAGCAGCCCCGGGACTAGCGGGATGAGCACAGATACGCAGTATTTT.

In DNA form, the CDR3 reads TGCAGCGTTCGTGGGACAGGGGACTATGGCTACACCTTC. This codes for CSVRGTGDYGYTF. The chain uses TRBV29-1 and TRBJ1-2, with 10 bases that match TRBD1. J was trimmed by 3 bases and V by 5 bases; bases with no gene match: 3. This CDR3 has 13 residues. The V gene's germline CDR1 is SQVTM and CDR2 ANQGSEA. The full variable domain, its missing parts supplied by reference TRBV29-1 and TRBJ1-2, is SAVISQKPSRDICQRGTSLTIQCQVDSQVTMMFWYRQQPGQSLTLIATANQGSEATYESGFVIDKFPISRPNLTFSTLTVSNMSPEDSSIYLCSVRGTGDYGYTFGSGTRLTVV.

This chain joins TRBV7-9 and TRBJ2-7; TRBD1 might be the D (5 bases). This CDR3 region has 14 residues. Trimming removed 5 bases at V and 3 bases at J, with 14 bases between. Germline CDR1 and CDR2: SEHNR and FQNEAQ (reference sequence). The CDR3 loop is CASSPMDNIYEQYF. The CDR3 nucleotides read TGTGCCAGCAGCCCGATGGACAATATCTACGAGCAGTACTTC.

The V and J genes are TRBV19 and TRBJ1-5; tentatively, D is TRBD1 (6 bases). Trimming removed 3 bases at V and 6 bases at J, with 12 bases between. Germline CDR1 and CDR2: LNHDA and SQIVND (reference sequence). This CDR3 region has 14 residues. The CDR3 region is CASSITGTGQPQHF. Here the CDR3 DNA reads TGTGCCAGTAGTATTACAGGGACCGGTCAGCCCCAGCATTTT.

V and J are TRBV10-1 and TRBJ1-1; 9 bases map to TRBD1. Germline V lookup: CDR1 WNHNN, CDR2 SYGVQD (reference sequence). CDR3 length equals 15 residues. V shed 4 bases, J shed 6 bases, and the junction held 9 bases outside the gene matches. CDR3 sequence reads: CASSAPGQGISEAFF. In DNA, the CDR3 is TGCGCCAGCAGTGCTCCGGGACAGGGAATCTCTGAAGCTTTCTTT.

The chain links TRBV6-5 to TRBJ1-1, with D hard to call. CDR1 and CDR2 from the germline V gene are MNHEY and SVGAGI. CDR3 length: 14 residues. Trimming stripped 6 bases from V and 1 base from J, with 12 bases between. The CDR3 nucleotides are TGTGCCAGCAGGCGGGAACCGGCGAACACTGAAGCTTTCTTT. Its translation: CASRREPANTEAFF.